This TCR beta chain stems from a study of T-cell memory formation after mild COVID-19. Study-wide results and limits: Researchers could not confirm that second-wave clones peaking on day 37 targeted SARS-CoV-2.

With regard to this clonotype: Its antigen is not known.

This CDR3 has 14 residues. CDR1 and CDR2 (germline): SGHTA, FQGNSA. With 5 bases clipped from V and 4 bases from J, the junction kept 6 bases outside the gene matches. A single record per CDR3 protein comes from TCRdb applying MiXCR to the 5' RACE reads. The sample yields more than 250,000 distinct CDR3 sequences, over 15% seen once. The source is a man between 18 and 35 years old who had mild COVID-19 (a few samples of this study predate the infection). Cell type and time point are not known. Sequenced material: PBMCs or a T cell subset sorted from them (not recorded which). This rearrangement joins TRBV7-2 to TRBJ2-3, with TRBD2 identical over 7 bases. CDR3 DNA sequence: TGTGCCAGCAGCACGCTTCGGGGGGCAGATACGCAGTATTTT. Amino acids: CASSTLRGADTQYF.